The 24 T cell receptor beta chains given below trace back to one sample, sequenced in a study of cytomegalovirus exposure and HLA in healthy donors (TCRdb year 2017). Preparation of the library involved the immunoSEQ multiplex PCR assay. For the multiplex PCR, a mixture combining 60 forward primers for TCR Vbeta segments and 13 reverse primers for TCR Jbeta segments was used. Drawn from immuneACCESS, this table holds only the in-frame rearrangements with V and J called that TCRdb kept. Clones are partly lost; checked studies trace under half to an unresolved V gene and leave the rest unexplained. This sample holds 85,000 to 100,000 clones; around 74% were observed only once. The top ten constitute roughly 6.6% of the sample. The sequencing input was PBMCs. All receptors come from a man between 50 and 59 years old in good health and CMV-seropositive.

As DNA, the CDR3 is TGTGCCTGGAGTCTAGGGACAGCCCAAGGGGAGACCCAGTACTTC. It translates to CAWSLGTAQGETQYF. V and J are TRBV30 and TRBJ2-5, with 7 bases lining up with TRBD1. Germline V gene lookup returns CDR1 GTSNPN and CDR2 SVGIG (reference sequence). The CDR3 loop spans 15 amino acids. V dropped 2 bases and J dropped 5; count of bases not matched to a gene: 11.

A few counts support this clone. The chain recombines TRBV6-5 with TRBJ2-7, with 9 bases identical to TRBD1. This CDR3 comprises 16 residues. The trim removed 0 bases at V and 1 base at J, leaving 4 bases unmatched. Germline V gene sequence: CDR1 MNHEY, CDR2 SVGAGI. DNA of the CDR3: TGTGCCAGCAGTTACTCGTGGACAGGGGTTTCCTACGAGCAGTACTTC. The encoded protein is CASSYSWTGVSYEQYF.

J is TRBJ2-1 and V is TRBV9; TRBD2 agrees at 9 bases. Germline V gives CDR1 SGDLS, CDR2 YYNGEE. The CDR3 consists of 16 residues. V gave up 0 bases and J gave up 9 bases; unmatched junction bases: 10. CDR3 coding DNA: TGTGCCAGCAGCGTAGCAGGCGGGGGGGCCATGGGTGAGCAGTTCTTC. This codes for CASSVAGGGAMGEQFF.

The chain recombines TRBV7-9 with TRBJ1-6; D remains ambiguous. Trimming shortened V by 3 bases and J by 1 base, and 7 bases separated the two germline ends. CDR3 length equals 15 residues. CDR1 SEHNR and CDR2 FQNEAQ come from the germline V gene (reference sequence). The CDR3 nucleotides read TGTGCCAGCAGCTTTTCAATTTCCTATAATTCACCCCTCCACTTT. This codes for CASSFSISYNSPLHF. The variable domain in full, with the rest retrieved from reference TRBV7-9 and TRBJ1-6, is DTGVSQNPRHKITKRGQNVTFRCDPISEHNRLYWYRQTLGQGPEFLTYFQNEAQLEKSRLLSDRFSAERPKGSFSTLEIQRTEQGDSAMYLCASSFSISYNSPLHFGNGTRLTVT.

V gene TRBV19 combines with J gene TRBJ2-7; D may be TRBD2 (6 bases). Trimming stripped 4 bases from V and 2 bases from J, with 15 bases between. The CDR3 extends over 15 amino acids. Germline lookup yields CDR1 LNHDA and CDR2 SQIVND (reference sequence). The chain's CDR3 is CASSRGTGTPYEQYF. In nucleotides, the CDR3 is TGTGCCAGTAGTAGAGGGACTGGAACACCCTACGAGCAGTACTTC. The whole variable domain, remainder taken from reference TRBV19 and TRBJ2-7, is DGGITQSPKYLFRKEGQNVTLSCEQNLNHDAMYWYRQDPGQGLRLIYYSQIVNDFQKGDIAEGYSVSREKKESFPLTVTSAQKNPTAFYLCASSRGTGTPYEQYFGPGTRLTVT.

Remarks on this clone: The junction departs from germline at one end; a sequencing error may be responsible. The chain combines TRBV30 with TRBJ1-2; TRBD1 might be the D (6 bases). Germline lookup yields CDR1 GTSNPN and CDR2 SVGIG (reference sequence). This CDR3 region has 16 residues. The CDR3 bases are TGTGCCTGGAGGCTCCCAGGGGCAACTCCCAGCTATGGCTACCCCTTC. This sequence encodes CAWRLPGATPSYGYPF.

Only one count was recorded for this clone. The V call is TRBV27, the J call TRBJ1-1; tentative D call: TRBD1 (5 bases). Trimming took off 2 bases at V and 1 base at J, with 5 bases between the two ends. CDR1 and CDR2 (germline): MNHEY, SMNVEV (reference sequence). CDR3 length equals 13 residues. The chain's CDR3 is CASSLGANTEAFF. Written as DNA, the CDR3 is TGTGCCAGCAGTTTAGGGGCGAACACTGAAGCTTTCTTT.

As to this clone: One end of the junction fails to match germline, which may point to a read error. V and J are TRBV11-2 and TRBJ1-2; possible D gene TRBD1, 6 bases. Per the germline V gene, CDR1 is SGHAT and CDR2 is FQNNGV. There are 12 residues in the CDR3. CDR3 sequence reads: CASSTYRDGYPF. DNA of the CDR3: TGTGCCAGCAGCACTTACAGGGATGGCTACCCCTTC.

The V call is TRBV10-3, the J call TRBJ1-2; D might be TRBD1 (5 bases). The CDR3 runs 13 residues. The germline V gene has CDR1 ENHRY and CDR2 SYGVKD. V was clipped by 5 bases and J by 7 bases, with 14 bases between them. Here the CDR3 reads CAISKDRGLGYTF. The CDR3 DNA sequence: TGTGCCATCAGTAAGGATAGGGGACTTGGCTACACCTTC.

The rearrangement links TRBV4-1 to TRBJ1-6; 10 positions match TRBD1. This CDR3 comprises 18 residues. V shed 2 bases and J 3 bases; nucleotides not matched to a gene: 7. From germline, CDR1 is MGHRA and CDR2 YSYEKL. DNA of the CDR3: TGCGCCAGCAGCCAAAGGATGGACAGGGGGGTCTATAATTCACCCCTCCACTTT. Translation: CASSQRMDRGVYNSPLHF.

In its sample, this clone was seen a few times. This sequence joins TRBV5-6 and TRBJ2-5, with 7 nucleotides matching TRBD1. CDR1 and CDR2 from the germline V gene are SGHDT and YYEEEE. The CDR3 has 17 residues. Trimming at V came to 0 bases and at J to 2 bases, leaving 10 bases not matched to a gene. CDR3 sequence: CASSLGLGQNLQETQYF. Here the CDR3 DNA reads TGTGCCAGCAGCTTGGGCCTGGGACAGAACCTTCAAGAGACCCAGTACTTC.

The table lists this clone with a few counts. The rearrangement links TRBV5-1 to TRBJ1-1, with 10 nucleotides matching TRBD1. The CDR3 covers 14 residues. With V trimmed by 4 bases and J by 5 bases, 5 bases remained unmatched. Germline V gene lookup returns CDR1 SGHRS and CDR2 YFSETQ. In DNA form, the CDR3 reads TGCGCCAGCAGCACGACAGGGGGCAATACTGAAGCTTTCTTT. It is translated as CASSTTGGNTEAFF. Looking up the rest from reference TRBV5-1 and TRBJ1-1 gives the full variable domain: KAGVTQTPRYLIKTRGQQVTLSCSPISGHRSVSWYQQTPGQGLQFLFEYFSETQRNKGNFPGRFSGRQFSNSRSEMNVSTLELGDSALYLCASSTTGGNTEAFFGQGTRLTVV.

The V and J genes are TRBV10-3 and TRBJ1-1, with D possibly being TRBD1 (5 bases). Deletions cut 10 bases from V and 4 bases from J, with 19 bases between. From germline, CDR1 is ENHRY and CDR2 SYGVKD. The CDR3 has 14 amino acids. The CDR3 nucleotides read TGTGCCAGCACCTTGGACACTCAACTCACTGAAGCTTTCTTT. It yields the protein CASTLDTQLTEAFF.

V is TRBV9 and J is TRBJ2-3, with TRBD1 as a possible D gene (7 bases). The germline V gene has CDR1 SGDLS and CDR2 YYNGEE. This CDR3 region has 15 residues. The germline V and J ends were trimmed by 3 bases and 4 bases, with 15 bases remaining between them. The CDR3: CASSARGAYADTQYF. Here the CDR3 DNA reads TGTGCCAGCAGCGCCAGGGGGGCGTATGCAGATACGCAGTATTTT.

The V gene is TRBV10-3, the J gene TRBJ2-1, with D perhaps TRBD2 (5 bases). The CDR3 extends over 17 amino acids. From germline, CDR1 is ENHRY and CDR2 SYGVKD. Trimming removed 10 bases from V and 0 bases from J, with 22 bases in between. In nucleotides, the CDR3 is TGTGCCACCTCTCTACTAGAGGTGGGAAGCTCCTACAATGAGCAGTTCTTC. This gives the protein CATSLLEVGSSYNEQFF.

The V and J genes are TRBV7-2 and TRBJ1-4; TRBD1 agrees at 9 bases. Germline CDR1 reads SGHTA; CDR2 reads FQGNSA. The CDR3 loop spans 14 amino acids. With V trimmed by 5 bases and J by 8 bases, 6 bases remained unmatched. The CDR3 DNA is TGTGCCAGCAGCCCCGGGACAGGGTCGGAAAAACTGTTTTTT. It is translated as CASSPGTGSEKLFF.

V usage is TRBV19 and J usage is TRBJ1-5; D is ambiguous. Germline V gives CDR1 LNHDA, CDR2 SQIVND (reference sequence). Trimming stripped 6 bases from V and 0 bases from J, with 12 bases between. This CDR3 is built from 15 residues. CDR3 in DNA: TGTGCCAGTAGGCCACAGAGAAATAGCAATCAGCCCCAGCATTTT. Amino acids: CASRPQRNSNQPQHF.

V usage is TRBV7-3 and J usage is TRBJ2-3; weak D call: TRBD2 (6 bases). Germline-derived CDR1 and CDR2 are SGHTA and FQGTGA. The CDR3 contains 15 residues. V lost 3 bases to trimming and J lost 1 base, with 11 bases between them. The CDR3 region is CASSFMSGGTDTQYF. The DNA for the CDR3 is TGTGCCAGCAGCTTCATGTCGGGGGGCACAGATACGCAGTATTTT.

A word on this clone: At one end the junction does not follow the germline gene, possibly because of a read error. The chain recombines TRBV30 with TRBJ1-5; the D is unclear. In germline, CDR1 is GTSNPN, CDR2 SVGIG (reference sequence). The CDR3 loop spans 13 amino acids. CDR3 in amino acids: CAWRGSSNQPQNF. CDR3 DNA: TGTGCCTGGAGAGGGAGCAGCAATCAGCCCCAGAATTTT. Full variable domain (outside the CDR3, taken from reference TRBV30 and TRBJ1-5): SQTIHQWPATLVQPVGSPLSLECTVEGTSNPNLYWYRQAAGRGLQLLFYSVGIGQISSEVPQNLSASRPQDRQFILSSKKLLLSDSGFYLCAWRGSSNQPQNFGDGTRLSIL.

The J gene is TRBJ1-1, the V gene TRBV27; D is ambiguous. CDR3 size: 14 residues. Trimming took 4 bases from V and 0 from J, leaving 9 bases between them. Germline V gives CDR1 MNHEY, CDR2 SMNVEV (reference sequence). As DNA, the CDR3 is TGTGCCAGCAGTTCTGGCAACATGAACACTGAAGCTTTCTTT. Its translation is CASSSGNMNTEAFF.

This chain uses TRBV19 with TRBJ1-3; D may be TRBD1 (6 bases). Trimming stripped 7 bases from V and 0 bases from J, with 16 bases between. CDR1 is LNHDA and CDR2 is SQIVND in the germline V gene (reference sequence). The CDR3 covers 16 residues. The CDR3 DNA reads TGTGCCAGTAATCGGGGGGCCCCGGACTCTGGAAACACCATATATTTT. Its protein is CASNRGAPDSGNTIYF.

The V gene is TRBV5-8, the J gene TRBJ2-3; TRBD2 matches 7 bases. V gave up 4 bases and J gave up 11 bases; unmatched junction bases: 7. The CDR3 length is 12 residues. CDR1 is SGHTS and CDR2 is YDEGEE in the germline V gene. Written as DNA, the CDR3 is TGTGCCAGCAGCACGGAGGGAGGGCTGCAGTATTTT. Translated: CASSTEGGLQYF.

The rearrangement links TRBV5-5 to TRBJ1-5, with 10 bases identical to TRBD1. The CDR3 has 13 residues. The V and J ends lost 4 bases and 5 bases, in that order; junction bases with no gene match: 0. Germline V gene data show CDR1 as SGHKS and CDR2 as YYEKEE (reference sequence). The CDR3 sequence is CASSGTGDQPQHF. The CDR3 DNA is TGTGCCAGCAGCGGGACAGGGGATCAGCCCCAGCATTTT.

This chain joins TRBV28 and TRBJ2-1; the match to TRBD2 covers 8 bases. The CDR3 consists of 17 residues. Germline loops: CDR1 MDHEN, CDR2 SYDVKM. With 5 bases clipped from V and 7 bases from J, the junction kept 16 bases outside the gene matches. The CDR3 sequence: CASSLTGTGGPRNEQFF. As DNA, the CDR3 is TGTGCCAGCAGTCTCACCGGGACGGGGGGGCCTAGGAATGAGCAGTTCTTC.